This is a list of T cell receptor beta chains from one sample in a study of vaccination and CD4 T cells after COVID-19. What these receptors recognize is not known. Using its own MiXCR run on the PCR reads, TCRdb lists one record per CDR3 protein. The sample carries tens of thousands of distinct CDR3 sequences, approximately 57% recorded once. This sample comprised CD4+ T cells from blood, cultured in vitro, obtained after SARS-CoV-2 vaccination. The receptors were gathered from a human donor who received a COVID-19 vaccine. Each CDR3 is given with its conserved first and last residue. The D gene is left open where the match is weak. Clone size is shown for a subset of rows, as once, few, many or a class of expanded clone.

CDR3 DNA	CDR3 protein	V gene	J gene	clone size	D gene
TGTGCCACCAGTGATTACCGGGACAGCTATGGCTACACCTTC	CATSDYRDSYGYTF	TRBV24-1	TRBJ1-2	few	TRBD1
TGTGCCAGTAGTCCGGGGACAGGGAATCAGCCCCAGCATTTT	CASSPGTGNQPQHF	TRBV19	TRBJ1-5	NA	TRBD1
TGCGCCAGCAGTACAGGGGAGGGGGATAATGAGCAGTTCTTC	CASSTGEGDNEQFF	TRBV10-1	TRBJ2-1	NA	NA
TGCAGTGCCGTACAGGATCCAGCTAACTATGGCTACACCTTC	CSAVQDPANYGYTF	TRBV20-1	TRBJ1-2	NA	NA
TGTGCCAGCAGTAGGGGAGAGGGACAGCCCCAGCATTTT	CASSRGEGQPQHF	TRBV12-3/TRBV12-4	TRBJ1-5	NA	NA
TGTGCCACCAGCAGAGGTCAGGGCTCGGGGCGCAATGAGCAGTTCTTC	CATSRGQGSGRNEQFF	TRBV15	TRBJ2-1	NA	NA
TGTGCCAGCAGCCAAGTGGGGGCCTACAATGAGCAGTTCTTC	CASSQVGAYNEQFF	TRBV3-1	TRBJ2-1	NA	NA
TGTGCCAGCACCAGGGGGCCATCAGATACGCAGTATTTT	CASTRGPSDTQYF	TRBV6-1	TRBJ2-3	NA	TRBD1
TGTGCCATCAGTGACACCAGGTCTAACTATGGCTACACCTTC	CAISDTRSNYGYTF	TRBV10-3	TRBJ1-2	NA	NA
TGTGCCAGCATGCGGGGGGCCTCCTACGAGCAGTACTTC	CASMRGASYEQYF	TRBV2	TRBJ2-7	NA	TRBD2
TGTGCCAGAATGGACAGGGGCTTTGGAAACACCATATATTTT	CARMDRGFGNTIYF	TRBV2	TRBJ1-3	NA	TRBD1
TGTGCCACCAGCAGAGACCTGGGACTAGCGGGGGGCGCCTACGAGCAGTACTTC	CATSRDLGLAGGAYEQYF	TRBV15	TRBJ2-7	few	TRBD2
TGTGCCTGGAGTGTACCACCTAGCGGTATCTCCTACGAGCAGTACTTC	CAWSVPPSGISYEQYF	TRBV30	TRBJ2-7	NA	TRBD2
TGTGCCAGCTCACCGACGGAGGGACAGGGTCCCTACGAGCAGTACTTC	CASSPTEGQGPYEQYF	TRBV18	TRBJ2-7	few	TRBD1
TGCGCCAGCAGTGCAATCGGGACAGGGGTTCCCGAGCAGTACTTC	CASSAIGTGVPEQYF	TRBV10-1	TRBJ2-7	once	TRBD1
TGTGCCAGTAGTATAGACTGGGAGACCAATCAGCCCCAGCATTTT	CASSIDWETNQPQHF	TRBV19	TRBJ1-5	few	NA
TGTGCCAGTAGTATGGTAGCGGACACCGGGGAGCTGTTTTTT	CASSMVADTGELFF	TRBV19	TRBJ2-2	NA	NA
TGTGCCAGCAGCCAACAGGGGTTGGCTAATGAAAAACTGTTTTTT	CASSQQGLANEKLFF	TRBV7-9	TRBJ1-4	once	TRBD1
TGTGCCAGCAGTGAGGGGGGACGGAATGAAAAACTGTTTTTT	CASSEGGRNEKLFF	TRBV25-1	TRBJ1-4	NA	NA
TGTGCCAGCAGCCATACAGGGGGCAACAATGAGCAGTTCTTC	CASSHTGGNNEQFF	TRBV7-3	TRBJ2-1	few	TRBD1
TGTGCCAGCAGTGAAGTGTGGGGTACTGACACCATATATTTT	CASSEVWGTDTIYF	TRBV6-1	TRBJ1-3	NA	NA
TGTGCCAGCACTGGGTCGCTGAACACTGAAGCTTTCTTT	CASTGSLNTEAFF	TRBV2	TRBJ1-1	NA	NA
TGTGCCACCAGCAGAGGGGGACCGTCCGTCTCCTACGAGCAGTACTTC	CATSRGGPSVSYEQYF	TRBV15	TRBJ2-7	NA	NA
TGTGCCAGCAGTTATCAGGCCTCCCGGGGTCAGCCCCAGCATTTT	CASSYQASRGQPQHF	TRBV6-5	TRBJ1-5	NA	NA
TGTGCCAGCAGCCTGCAGCGGACTAGCGGGGGCTACGAGCAGTACTTC	CASSLQRTSGGYEQYF	TRBV11-2	TRBJ2-7	NA	TRBD2
TGTGCCAGCAGTTACTCGGGGACAGGGCTGAACACTGAAGCTTTCTTT	CASSYSGTGLNTEAFF	TRBV6-5	TRBJ1-1	NA	TRBD1
TGTGCCAGCAGTGAATTTGTCACAGATACGCAGTATTTT	CASSEFVTDTQYF	TRBV6-1	TRBJ2-3	NA	NA
TGTGCCAGCAGTTACTCCGGGGGAGTCGGGACTGAAGCTTTCTTT	CASSYSGGVGTEAFF	TRBV6-5	TRBJ1-1	NA	NA
TGCGCCAGCAGTGCGGACAGAACAAACTATGGCTACACCTTC	CASSADRTNYGYTF	TRBV10-1	TRBJ1-2	NA	NA
TGTGCCTGGAGACTACAGGGCCCCGCCGAAGCTTTCTTT	CAWRLQGPAEAFF	TRBV30	TRBJ1-1	once	NA
TGTGCCAGCAGCTTAACTGGCGATAATTCACCCCTCCACTTT	CASSLTGDNSPLHF	TRBV7-3	TRBJ1-6	NA	NA
TGTGCCACCAGCGGGACTAGCGGGGGGGAGTGGGAGACCCAGTACTTC	CATSGTSGGEWETQYF	TRBV24-1	TRBJ2-5	few	TRBD2
TGCAGTGTTTCCCCAGGGGCCGGAAATTCACCCCTCCACTTT	CSVSPGAGNSPLHF	TRBV20-1	TRBJ1-6	few	NA
TGTGCCAGCACCTTGACAGGGGGCGGTGGCTACACCTTC	CASTLTGGGGYTF	TRBV6-2/TRBV6-3	TRBJ1-2	few	TRBD1
TGTGCCAGCAGCTTAGGGCGGACTAGCGGGGCCGAGCAGTACTTC	CASSLGRTSGAEQYF	TRBV11-3	TRBJ2-7	NA	TRBD2
TGTGCCACCAGTGGTAAGGGTAGGACTAAACCTAGCACAGATACGCAGTATTTT	CATSGKGRTKPSTDTQYF	TRBV24-1	TRBJ2-3	NA	NA
TGTGCCAGCAGTTACTCCGGGACAGATGCCTCACCCCTCCACTTT	CASSYSGTDASPLHF	TRBV6-5	TRBJ1-6	few	TRBD1
TGTGCCAGCAGTGATGGAGGCGAGGGGGGAAGGACCGGGGAGCTGTTTTTT	CASSDGGEGGRTGELFF	TRBV2	TRBJ2-2	NA	NA
TGTGCCATCAGAGACGGACAGGGTTTAGGGACTGAAGCTTTCTTT	CAIRDGQGLGTEAFF	TRBV10-3	TRBJ1-1	once	TRBD1
TGCGCCAGCAGCCGCGGGGGTTGGAACACCGGGGAGCTGTTTTTT	CASSRGGWNTGELFF	TRBV5-1	TRBJ2-2	NA	TRBD2
TGTGCCACCTCAGGGGGCGATGACTATGGCTACACCTTC	CATSGGDDYGYTF	TRBV24-1	TRBJ1-2	NA	TRBD1
TGTGCCAGCAGCCAAGTACGGCAGGGAGATACGCAGTATTTT	CASSQVRQGDTQYF	TRBV4-2	TRBJ2-3	NA	NA
TGTGCCAGCAGTCCGCGGGGGGGGCGGGCAGATACGCAGTATTTT	CASSPRGGRADTQYF	TRBV6-1	TRBJ2-3	NA	TRBD2
TGTGCCAGTAGTAGACTAGGTTCCGACAGGGCATGGAGAAACTATGGCTACACCTTC	CASSRLGSDRAWRNYGYTF	TRBV19	TRBJ1-2	NA	TRBD1
TGCAGCGCTTCAACAGGGCCGCGGACCGGGGAGCTGTTTTTT	CSASTGPRTGELFF	TRBV29-1	TRBJ2-2	NA	NA
TGTGCCACCAGTGGTTATAGCGGGGCGGGCACAGATACGCAGTATTTT	CATSGYSGAGTDTQYF	TRBV24-1	TRBJ2-3	NA	TRBD2
TGTGCCAGTAGTGTTAGCGTGCCCTACAATGAGCAGTTCTTC	CASSVSVPYNEQFF	TRBV19	TRBJ2-1	NA	NA
TGTGCCAGTAGTACCCCGGGACAGGGGCACTATGGCTACACCTTC	CASSTPGQGHYGYTF	TRBV19	TRBJ1-2	NA	TRBD1
TGTGCCAGCGGAGACAGGGGAAAGAAAATGGACACTGAAGCTTTCTTT	CASGDRGKKMDTEAFF	TRBV6-1	TRBJ1-1	once	TRBD1
TGTGCCGTCAAGGAGAGCTCCTATAATTCACCCCTCCACTTT	CAVKESSYNSPLHF	TRBV6-2/TRBV6-3	TRBJ1-6	once	NA
TGTGCCAGTAGCACCGGGACAGACTCTGGAAACACCATATATTTT	CASSTGTDSGNTIYF	TRBV19	TRBJ1-3	NA	TRBD1
TGTGCTAGTGGCGCGGACAGGGTCTCTGAAGCTTTCTTT	CASGADRVSEAFF	TRBV12-5	TRBJ1-1	NA	TRBD1
TGTGCCAGCAGTTGGTCAGGGGCTTATCACTATGGCTACACCTTC	CASSWSGAYHYGYTF	TRBV27	TRBJ1-2	NA	NA
TGCGCCAGCAGCTGGCAGGGGGGACGGACCGGGGAGCTGTTTTTT	CASSWQGGRTGELFF	TRBV5-1	TRBJ2-2	NA	NA
TGTGCCAGCAGTTTACGGACAGGGGTAAGCAATGAGCAGTTCTTC	CASSLRTGVSNEQFF	TRBV12-3/TRBV12-4	TRBJ2-1	NA	TRBD1
TGTGCCAGCAGTAAGGGGGGGAGGGGTGGTCAGCCCCAGCATTTT	CASSKGGRGGQPQHF	TRBV2	TRBJ1-5	few	NA
TGTGCCAGCAGCTTATCAATGAACACTGAAGCTTTCTTT	CASSLSMNTEAFF	TRBV7-9	TRBJ1-1	few	NA